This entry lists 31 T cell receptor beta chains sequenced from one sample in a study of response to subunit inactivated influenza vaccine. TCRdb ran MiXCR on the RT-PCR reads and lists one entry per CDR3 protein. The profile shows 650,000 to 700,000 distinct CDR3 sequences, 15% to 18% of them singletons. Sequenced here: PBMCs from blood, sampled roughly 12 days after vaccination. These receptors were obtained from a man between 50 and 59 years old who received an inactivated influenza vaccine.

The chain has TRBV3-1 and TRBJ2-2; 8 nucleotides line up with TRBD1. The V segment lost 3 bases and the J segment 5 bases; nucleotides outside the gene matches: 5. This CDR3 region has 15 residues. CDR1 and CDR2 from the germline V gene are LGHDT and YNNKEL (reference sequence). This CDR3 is CASSHTGTGTGELFF. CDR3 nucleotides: TGTGCCAGCAGCCACACCGGGACAGGTACCGGGGAGCTGTTTTTT.

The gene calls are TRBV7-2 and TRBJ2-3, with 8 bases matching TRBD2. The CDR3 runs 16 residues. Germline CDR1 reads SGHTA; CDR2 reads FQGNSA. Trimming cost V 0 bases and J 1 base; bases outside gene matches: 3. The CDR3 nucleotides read TGTGCCAGCAGCTTAGCCTGGCGGGGGGGCACAGATACGCAGTATTTT. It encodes CASSLAWRGGTDTQYF.

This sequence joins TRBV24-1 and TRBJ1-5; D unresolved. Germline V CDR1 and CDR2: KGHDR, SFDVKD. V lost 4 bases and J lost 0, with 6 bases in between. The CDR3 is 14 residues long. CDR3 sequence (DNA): TGTGCCACCAGTGACCAGTATAGCAATCAGCCCCAGCATTTT. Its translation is CATSDQYSNQPQHF.

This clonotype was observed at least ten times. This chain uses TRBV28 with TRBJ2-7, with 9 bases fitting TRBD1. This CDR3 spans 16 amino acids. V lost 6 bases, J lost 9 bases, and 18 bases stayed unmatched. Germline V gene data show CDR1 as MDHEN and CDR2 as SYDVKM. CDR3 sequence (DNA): TGTGCCAGCAGCCCAGAAAGTTGGACAGGGGCTGGTGGGCAGTACTTC. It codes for CASSPESWTGAGGQYF.

The CDR3 nucleotides are TGCAGTGCTAGTCAATCATCTTTCCGCTCCTACAATGAGCAGTTCTTC. Its protein product is CSASQSSFRSYNEQFF. The J gene is TRBJ2-1, the V gene TRBV20-1; D gene unclear. CDR3 length equals 16 residues. Deletions cut 3 bases from V and 0 bases from J, with 15 bases between. Germline values: CDR1 DFQATT, CDR2 SNEGSKA (reference sequence).

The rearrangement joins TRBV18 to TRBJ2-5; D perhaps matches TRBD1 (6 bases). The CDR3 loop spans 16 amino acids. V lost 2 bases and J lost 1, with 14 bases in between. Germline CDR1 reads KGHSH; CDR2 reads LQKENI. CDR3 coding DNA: TGTGCCAGCTCACCAAATTCGAACAGGGTCCAAGAGACCCAGTACTTC. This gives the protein CASSPNSNRVQETQYF.

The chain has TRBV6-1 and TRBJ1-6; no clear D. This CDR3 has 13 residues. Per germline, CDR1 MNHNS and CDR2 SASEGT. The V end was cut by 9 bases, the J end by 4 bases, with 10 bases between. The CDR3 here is CASAARYNSPLHF. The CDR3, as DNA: TGTGCCAGTGCGGCTAGATATAATTCACCCCTCCACTTT.

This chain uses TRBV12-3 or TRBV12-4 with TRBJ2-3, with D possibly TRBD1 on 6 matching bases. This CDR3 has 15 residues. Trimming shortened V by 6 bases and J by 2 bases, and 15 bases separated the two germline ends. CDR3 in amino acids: CASRTSSGVTDTQYF. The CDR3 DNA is TGTGCCAGCAGAACAAGCTCAGGGGTCACAGATACGCAGTATTTT.

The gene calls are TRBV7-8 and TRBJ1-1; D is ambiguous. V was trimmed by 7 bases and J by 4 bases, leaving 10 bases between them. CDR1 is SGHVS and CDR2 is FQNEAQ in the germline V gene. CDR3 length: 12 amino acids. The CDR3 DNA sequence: TGTGCCAGCACACCTATGATCACTGAAGCTTTCTTT. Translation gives CASTPMITEAFF. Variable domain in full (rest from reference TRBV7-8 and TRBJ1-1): GAGVSQSPRYKVAKRGQDVALRCDPISGHVSLFWYQQALGQGPEFLTYFQNEAQLDKSGLPSDRFFAERPEGSVSTLKIQRTQQEDSAVYLCASTPMITEAFFGQGTRLTVV.

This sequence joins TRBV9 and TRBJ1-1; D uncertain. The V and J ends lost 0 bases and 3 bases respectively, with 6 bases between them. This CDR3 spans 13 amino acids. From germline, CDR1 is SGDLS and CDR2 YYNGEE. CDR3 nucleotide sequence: TGTGCCAGCAGCGTAGACGGTGACACTGAAGCTTTCTTT. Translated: CASSVDGDTEAFF. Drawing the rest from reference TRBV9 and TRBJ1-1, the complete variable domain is DSGVTQTPKHLITATGQRVTLRCSPRSGDLSVYWYQQSLDQGLQFLIQYYNGEERAKGNILERFSAQQFPDLHSELNLSSLELGDSALYFCASSVDGDTEAFFGQGTRLTVV.

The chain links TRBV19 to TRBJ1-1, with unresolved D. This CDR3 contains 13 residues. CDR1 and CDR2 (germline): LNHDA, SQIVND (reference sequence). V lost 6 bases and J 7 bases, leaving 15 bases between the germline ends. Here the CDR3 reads CASRPPPIGEAFF. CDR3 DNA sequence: TGTGCCAGTAGACCTCCTCCCATAGGTGAAGCTTTCTTT.

The CDR3, as DNA: TGCAGCGTTGGCCCAGGACTACCCTTCTACGAGCAGTACTTC. The encoded protein is CSVGPGLPFYEQYF. The rearrangement links TRBV29-1 to TRBJ2-7; maybe TRBD2 (6 bases). The CDR3 runs to 14 residues. The V gene's germline CDR1 is SQVTM and CDR2 ANQGSEA. The germline V and J ends were trimmed by 4 bases and 3 bases, with 16 bases remaining between them.

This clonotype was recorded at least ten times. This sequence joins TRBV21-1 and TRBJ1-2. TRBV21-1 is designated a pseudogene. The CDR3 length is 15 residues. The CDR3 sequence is CASSKIRGWIHGYTF. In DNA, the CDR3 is TGTGCCAGCAGCAAAATACGGGGTTGGATCCATGGCTACACCTTC.

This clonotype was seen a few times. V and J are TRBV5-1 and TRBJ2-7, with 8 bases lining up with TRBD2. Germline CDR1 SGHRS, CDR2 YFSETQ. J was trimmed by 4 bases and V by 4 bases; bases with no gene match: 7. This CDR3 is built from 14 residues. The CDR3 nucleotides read TGCGCCAGCAGCGAGGCGGGGGGAAGTTACGAGCAGTACTTC. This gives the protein CASSEAGGSYEQYF.

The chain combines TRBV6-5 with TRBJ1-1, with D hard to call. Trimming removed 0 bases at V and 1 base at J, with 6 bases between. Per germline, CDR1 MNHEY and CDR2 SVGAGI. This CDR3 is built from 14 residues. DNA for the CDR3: TGTGCCAGCAGTTACTCCCCCTCGAACACTGAAGCTTTCTTT. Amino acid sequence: CASSYSPSNTEAFF.

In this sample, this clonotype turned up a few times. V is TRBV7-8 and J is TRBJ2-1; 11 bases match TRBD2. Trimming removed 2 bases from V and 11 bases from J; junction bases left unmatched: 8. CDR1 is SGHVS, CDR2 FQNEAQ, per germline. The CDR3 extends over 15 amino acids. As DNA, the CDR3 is TGTGCCAGCAGCTTAACTCGCCTAGCGGGGGGCAAGCAGTTCTTC. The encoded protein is CASSLTRLAGGKQFF.

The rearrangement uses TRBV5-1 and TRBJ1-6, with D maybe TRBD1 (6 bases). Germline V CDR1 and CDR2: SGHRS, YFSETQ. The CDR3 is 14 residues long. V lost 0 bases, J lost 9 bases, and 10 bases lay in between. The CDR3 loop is CASSLEQGSSPLHF. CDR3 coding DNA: TGCGCCAGCAGCTTGGAACAGGGATCTTCACCCCTCCACTTT.

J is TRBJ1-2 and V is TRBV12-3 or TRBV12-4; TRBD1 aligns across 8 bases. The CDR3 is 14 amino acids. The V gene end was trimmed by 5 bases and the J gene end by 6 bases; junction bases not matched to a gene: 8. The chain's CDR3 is CASSPGTGANGYTF. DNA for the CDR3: TGTGCCAGCAGTCCCGGGACAGGCGCTAATGGCTACACCTTC.

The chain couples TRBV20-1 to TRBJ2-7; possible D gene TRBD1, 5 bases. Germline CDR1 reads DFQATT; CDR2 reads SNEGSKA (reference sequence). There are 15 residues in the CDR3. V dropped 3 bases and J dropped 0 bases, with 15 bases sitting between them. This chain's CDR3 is CSASGRGSVSYEQYF. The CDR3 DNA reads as TGCAGTGCTAGTGGAAGGGGAAGCGTCTCCTACGAGCAGTACTTC.

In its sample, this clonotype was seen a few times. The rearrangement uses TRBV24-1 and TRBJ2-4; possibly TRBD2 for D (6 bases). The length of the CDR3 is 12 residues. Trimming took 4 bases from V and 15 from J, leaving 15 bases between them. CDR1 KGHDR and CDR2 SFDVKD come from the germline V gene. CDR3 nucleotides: TGTGCCACCAGTGACTCCGGACTACTGATGTACTTC. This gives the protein CATSDSGLLMYF.

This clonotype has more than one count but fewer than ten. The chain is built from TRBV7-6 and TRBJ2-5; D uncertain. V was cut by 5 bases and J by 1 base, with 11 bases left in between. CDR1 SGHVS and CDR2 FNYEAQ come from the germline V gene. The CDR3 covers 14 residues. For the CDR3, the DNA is TGTGCCAGCAGCCAAGCAGGACGCCAAGAGACCCAGTACTTC. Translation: CASSQAGRQETQYF.

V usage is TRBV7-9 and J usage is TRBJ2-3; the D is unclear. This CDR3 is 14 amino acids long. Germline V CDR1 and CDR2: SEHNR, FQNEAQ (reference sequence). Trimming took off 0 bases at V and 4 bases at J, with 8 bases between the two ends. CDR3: CASSLAEAADTQYF. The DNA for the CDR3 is TGTGCCAGCAGCTTAGCTGAGGCGGCAGATACGCAGTATTTT.

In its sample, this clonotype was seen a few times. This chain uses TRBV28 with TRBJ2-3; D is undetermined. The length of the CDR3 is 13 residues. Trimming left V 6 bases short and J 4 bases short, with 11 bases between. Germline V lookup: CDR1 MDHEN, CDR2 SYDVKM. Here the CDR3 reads CASRGGMADTQYF. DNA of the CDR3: TGTGCCAGCAGAGGTGGGATGGCAGATACGCAGTATTTT.

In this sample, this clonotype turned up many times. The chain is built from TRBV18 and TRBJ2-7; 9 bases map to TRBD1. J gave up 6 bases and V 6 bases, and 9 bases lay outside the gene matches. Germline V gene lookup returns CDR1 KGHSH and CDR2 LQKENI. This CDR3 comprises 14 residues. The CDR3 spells CASSRQGVSGEQYF. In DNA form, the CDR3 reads TGTGCCAGCTCCAGACAGGGGGTCAGTGGCGAGCAGTACTTC. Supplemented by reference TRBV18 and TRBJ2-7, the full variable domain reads NAGVMQNPRHLVRRRGQEARLRCSPMKGHSHVYWYRQLPEEGLKFMVYLQKENIIDESGMPKERFSAEFPKEGPSILRIQQVVRGDSAAYFCASSRQGVSGEQYFGPGTRLTVT.

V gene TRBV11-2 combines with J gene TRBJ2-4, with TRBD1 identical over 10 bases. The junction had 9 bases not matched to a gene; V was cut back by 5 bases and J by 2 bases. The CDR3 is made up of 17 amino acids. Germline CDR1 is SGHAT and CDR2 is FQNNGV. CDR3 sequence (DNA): TGTGCCAGCAGCAAGATCCGACAGGGGGCAACCAAAAACATTCAGTACTTC. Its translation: CASSKIRQGATKNIQYF.

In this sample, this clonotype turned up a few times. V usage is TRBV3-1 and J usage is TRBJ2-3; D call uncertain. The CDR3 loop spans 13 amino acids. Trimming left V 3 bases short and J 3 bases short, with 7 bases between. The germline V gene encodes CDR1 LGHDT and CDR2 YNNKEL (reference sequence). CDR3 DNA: TGTGCCAGCAGCCAGTCTACTACAGATACGCAGTATTTT. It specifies CASSQSTTDTQYF.

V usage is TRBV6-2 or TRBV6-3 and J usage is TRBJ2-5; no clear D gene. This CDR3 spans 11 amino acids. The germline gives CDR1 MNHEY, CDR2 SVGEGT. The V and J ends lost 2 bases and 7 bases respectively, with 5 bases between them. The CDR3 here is CASSYVGTQYF. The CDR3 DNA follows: TGTGCCAGCAGTTACGTCGGGACCCAGTACTTC.

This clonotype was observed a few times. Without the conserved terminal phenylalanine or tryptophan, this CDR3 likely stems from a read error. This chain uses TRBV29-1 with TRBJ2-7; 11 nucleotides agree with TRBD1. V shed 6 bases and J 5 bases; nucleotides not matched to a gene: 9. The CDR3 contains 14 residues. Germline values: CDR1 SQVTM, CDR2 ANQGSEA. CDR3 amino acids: CSVRGTGGSHEQYL. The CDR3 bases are TGCAGCGTCCGCGGGACAGGGGGAAGCCACGAGCAGTACCTC.

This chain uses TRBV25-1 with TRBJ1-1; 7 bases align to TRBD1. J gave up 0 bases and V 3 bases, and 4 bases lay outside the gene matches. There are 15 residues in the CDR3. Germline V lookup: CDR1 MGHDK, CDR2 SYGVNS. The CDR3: CASSDWTGMNTEAFF. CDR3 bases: TGTGCCAGCAGTGATTGGACAGGAATGAACACTGAAGCTTTCTTT. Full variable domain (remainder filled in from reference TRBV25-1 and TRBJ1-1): EADIYQTPRYLVIGTGKKITLECSQTMGHDKMYWYQQDPGMELHLIHYSYGVNSTEKGDLSSESTVSRIRTEHFPLTLESARPSHTSQYLCASSDWTGMNTEAFFGQGTRLTVV.

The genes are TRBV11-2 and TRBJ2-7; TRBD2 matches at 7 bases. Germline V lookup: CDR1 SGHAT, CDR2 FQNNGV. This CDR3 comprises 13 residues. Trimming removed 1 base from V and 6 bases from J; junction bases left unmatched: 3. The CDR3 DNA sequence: TGTGCCAGCAGCTTAGGGGGGAGGGGCGAGCAGTACTTC. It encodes CASSLGGRGEQYF.

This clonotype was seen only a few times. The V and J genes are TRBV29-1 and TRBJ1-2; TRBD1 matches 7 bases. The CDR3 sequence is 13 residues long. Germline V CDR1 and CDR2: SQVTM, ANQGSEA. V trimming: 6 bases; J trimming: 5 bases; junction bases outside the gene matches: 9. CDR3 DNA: TGCAGCGTATCAGAAACAGGGGCTTATGGCTACACCTTC. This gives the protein CSVSETGAYGYTF. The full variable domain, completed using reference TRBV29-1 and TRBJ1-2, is SAVISQKPSRDICQRGTSLTIQCQVDSQVTMMFWYRQQPGQSLTLIATANQGSEATYESGFVIDKFPISRPNLTFSTLTVSNMSPEDSSIYLCSVSETGAYGYTFGSGTRLTVV.